The TCR beta chain under discussion was sequenced for a study of T cells expressing NK-cell markers. Study-level information: Of eight sequenced donors, seven were HCMV-seropositive and one HCMV-seronegative.

The germline gives CDR1 SGHDN, CDR2 FVKESK. The CDR3 covers 12 residues. In the case of this clonotype: Its antigen is as yet unknown.

A 5'RACE template switching approach incorporating UMIs was used to make TCR beta cDNA. TCRdb reprocessed the 5' RACE reads and reports one entry per CDR3 protein, with no DNA. The sample shows some 110,000 distinct CDR3 sequences, and less than 20% sits with its ten largest clones. Study-level results: HCMV specificity of expanded NKG2C+ T cell clones remained unclear. Topping the CD3+CD56-NKG2C+ fraction as well were these clonotypes, in a few donors.

This receptor was taken from a woman between 18 and 75 years old in good health. Sequences were obtained from blood T cells: a sorted CD56 or NKG2C T cell subset, CD4+ or CD8+ T cells, or bulk PBMC T cells (not recorded which). The chain joins TRBV14 to TRBJ2-3. Here the CDR3 reads CASRGSSDTQYF.